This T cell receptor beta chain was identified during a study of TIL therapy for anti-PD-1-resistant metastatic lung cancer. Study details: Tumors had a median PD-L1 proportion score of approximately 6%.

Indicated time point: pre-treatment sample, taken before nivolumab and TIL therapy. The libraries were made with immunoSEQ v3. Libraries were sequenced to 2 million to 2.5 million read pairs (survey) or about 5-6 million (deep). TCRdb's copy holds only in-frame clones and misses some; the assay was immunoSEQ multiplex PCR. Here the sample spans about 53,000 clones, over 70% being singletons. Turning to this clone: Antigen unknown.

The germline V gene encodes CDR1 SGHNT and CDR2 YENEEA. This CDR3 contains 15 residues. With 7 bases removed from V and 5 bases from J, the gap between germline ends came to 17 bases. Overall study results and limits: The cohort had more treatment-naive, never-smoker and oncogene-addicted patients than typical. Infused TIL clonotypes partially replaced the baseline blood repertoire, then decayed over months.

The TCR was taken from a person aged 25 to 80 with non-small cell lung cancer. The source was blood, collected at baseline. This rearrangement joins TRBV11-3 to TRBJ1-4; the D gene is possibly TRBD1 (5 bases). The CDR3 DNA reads TGTGCCAGCACCGTTTCGGGGGTGGAAAATGAAAAACTGTTTTTT. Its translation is CASTVSGVENEKLFF.